This T cell receptor beta chain derives from a study of T cells in tuberculosis. At the level of the study: IGRA-negative adolescents, IGRA-positive adolescents with latent tuberculosis and adults with active tuberculosis formed this South African cohort. Samples predate treatment or fall within its first 7 days. Regarding the study as a whole: Cases with active tuberculosis were adults, while controls were adolescents.

TCRdb's copy holds only in-frame clones and misses some; the assay was immunoSEQ multiplex PCR. This sample has some 49,000 clones, with 90% to 95% found just once. Noted time point: new active TB diagnosis, blood taken before or within 7 days of starting treatment. The CDR3 has 17 residues. V dropped 2 bases and J dropped 4; count of bases not matched to a gene: 8. Germline V gene lookup returns CDR1 MDHEN and CDR2 SYDVKM. As regards this clone: Its antigen is undetermined.

The source was PBMCs, collected at tuberculosis diagnosis. This TCR was recovered from an adult with tuberculosis. The J gene is TRBJ2-6, the V gene TRBV28; TRBD2 matches at 7 bases. The CDR3 spells CASSLNLGLGGANVLTF. DNA of the CDR3: TGTGCCAGCAGTTTAAACCTTGGACTAGGCGGGGCCAACGTCCTGACTTTC.